These 27 T cell receptor beta chains came from one sample sequenced in a study of PD-1 blockade in classical Hodgkin lymphoma. The data were produced by immunoSEQ multiplex PCR, yet TCRdb's version contains in-frame clones alone and is incomplete. The repertoire has 50,000 to 65,000 clones, 85% to 95% of them found once; the top ten carry less than 11%. Each and every patient relapsed after autologous stem cell transplantation, and patients got differing brentuximab vedotin exposure. The sample here was peripheral blood mononuclear cells (PBMCs), taken before the second cycle of nivolumab. The receptors were gathered from a human donor with classical Hodgkin lymphoma.

The chain couples TRBV19 to TRBJ2-5, with D maybe TRBD2 (6 bases). Trimming removed 5 bases at V and 5 bases at J, with 15 bases between. The V gene's germline CDR1 is LNHDA and CDR2 SQIVND (reference sequence). CDR3 size: 14 residues. In DNA form, the CDR3 reads TGTGCCAGTAGTGGGACCGCGGGGCACGAGACCCAGTACTTC. This sequence encodes CASSGTAGHETQYF.

J is TRBJ1-1 and V is TRBV25-1; D remains ambiguous. CDR3 length equals 12 residues. From germline, CDR1 is MGHDK and CDR2 SYGVNS. Trimming left V 3 bases short and J 9 bases short, with 11 bases between. CDR3 protein: CASSDGTFQAFF. CDR3 nucleotide sequence: TGTGCCAGCAGTGATGGCACATTTCAAGCTTTCTTT.

The chain employs TRBV18 and TRBJ1-2; TRBD1 agrees at 8 bases. V shed 5 bases, J shed 1 base, and the junction held 3 bases outside the gene matches. This CDR3 has 14 residues. CDR1 is KGHSH, CDR2 LQKENI, per germline. CDR3 amino acids: CASSMTGDNYGYTF. The CDR3 DNA reads TGTGCCAGCTCAATGACAGGGGATAACTATGGCTACACCTTC.

V usage is TRBV7-2 and J usage is TRBJ1-1; weak D call: TRBD1 (5 bases). V lost 1 base, J lost 3 bases, and 6 bases lay in between. CDR1 and CDR2 from the germline V gene are SGHTA and FQGNSA. This CDR3 region has 13 residues. The CDR3 region is CASSLVTDTEAFF. For the CDR3, the DNA is TGTGCCAGCAGCTTAGTGACAGACACTGAAGCTTTCTTT.

This chain joins TRBV5-1 and TRBJ2-2; 9 nucleotides align to TRBD1. V shed 1 base and J 4 bases; nucleotides not matched to a gene: 11. Germline values: CDR1 SGHRS, CDR2 YFSETQ. The CDR3 is 18 residues long. CDR3 in DNA: TGCGCCAGCAGCTTGATTCGCCCCGGGACAGGGACCACCGGGGAGCTGTTTTTT. It specifies CASSLIRPGTGTTGELFF.

This chain uses TRBV28 with TRBJ2-5; D remains ambiguous. In germline, CDR1 is MDHEN, CDR2 SYDVKM. The germline V and J ends were trimmed by 6 bases and 2 bases, with 13 bases remaining between them. This CDR3 is built from 14 residues. The CDR3 loop is CASSRDLQQETQYF. CDR3 bases: TGTGCCAGCAGCCGCGACTTACAGCAAGAGACCCAGTACTTC.

The V call is TRBV5-4, the J call TRBJ1-1, with D uncertain. Germline-derived CDR1 and CDR2 are SGHNT and YYREEE (reference sequence). The CDR3 is 15 residues long. Trimming shortened V by 0 bases and J by 1 base, and 10 bases separated the two germline ends. The CDR3 nucleotides are TGTGCCAGCAGCTTGGAGGGTCCACAGAACACTGAAGCTTTCTTT. Its protein product is CASSLEGPQNTEAFF. The full variable domain, completed using reference TRBV5-4 and TRBJ1-1, is ETGVTQSPTHLIKTRGQQVTLRCSSQSGHNTVSWYQQALGQGPQFIFQYYREEENGRGNFPPRFSGLQFPNYSSELNVNALELDDSALYLCASSLEGPQNTEAFFGQGTRLTVV.

The chain joins TRBV7-9 to TRBJ1-2, with a tentative D call TRBD1 (6 bases). This CDR3 has 14 residues. Trimming stripped 3 bases from V and 6 bases from J, with 14 bases between. Germline V gene sequence: CDR1 SEHNR, CDR2 FQNEAQ (reference sequence). CDR3 region: CASSFGQFTDGYTF. CDR3 DNA sequence: TGTGCCAGCAGCTTCGGACAGTTCACCGATGGCTACACCTTC.

This rearrangement joins TRBV25-1 to TRBJ1-2; D might be TRBD1 (5 bases). The CDR3 is 16 amino acids. V lost 6 bases to trimming and J lost 2 bases, with 19 bases between them. Germline CDR1 is MGHDK and CDR2 is SYGVNS. The CDR3 spells CASRGVGGEENYGYTF. In nucleotides, the CDR3 is TGTGCCAGCAGAGGGGTGGGGGGAGAGGAGAACTATGGCTACACCTTC.

The gene calls are TRBV30 and TRBJ2-7; no clear D. The germline V gene has CDR1 GTSNPN and CDR2 SVGIG (reference sequence). Deletions cut 4 bases from V and 5 bases from J, with 9 bases between. The CDR3 totals 11 residues. The CDR3 region has the DNA TGTGCCTGGATCCTGGCAAACGAGCAGTACTTC. Translating it yields CAWILANEQYF.

The chain couples TRBV19 to TRBJ2-3, with 8 nucleotides matching TRBD2. J gave up 5 bases and V 4 bases, and 8 bases lay outside the gene matches. Germline V lookup: CDR1 LNHDA, CDR2 SQIVND (reference sequence). The length of the CDR3 is 15 residues. CDR3 nucleotides: TGTGCCAGTAGTACCCGGACTAGCACCGTAGATACGCAGTATTTT. Its protein product is CASSTRTSTVDTQYF.

This chain joins TRBV7-7 and TRBJ2-5, with TRBD2 as a possible D gene (5 bases). The germline CDR1 and CDR2 sequences are SSHAT and FNYEAQ (reference sequence). V was clipped by 5 bases and J by 6 bases, with 19 bases between them. The CDR3 covers 15 residues. CDR3 bases: TGTGCCAGCAGCCCCGAGGTATCTAGCACGCAGACCCAGTACTTC. Protein product: CASSPEVSSTQTQYF.

This sequence joins TRBV7-3 and TRBJ2-5; 7 bases agree with TRBD1. This CDR3 comprises 15 residues. Germline values: CDR1 SGHTA, CDR2 FQGTGA. V lost 5 bases, J lost 0 bases, and 6 bases stayed unmatched. CDR3 loop: CASSVGTAHQETQYF. As DNA, the CDR3 is TGTGCCAGCAGCGTCGGGACAGCCCACCAAGAGACCCAGTACTTC. The full variable domain, its missing parts supplied by reference TRBV7-3 and TRBJ2-5, is GAGVSQTPSNKVTEKGKYVELRCDPISGHTALYWYRQSLGQGPEFLIYFQGTGAADDSGLPNDRFFAVRPEGSVSTLKIQRTERGDSAVYLCASSVGTAHQETQYFGPGTRLLVL.

Note on this clone: Other DNA sequences in this sample translate to the same CDR3. V and J are TRBV27 and TRBJ2-7; D gene ambiguous. The germline CDR1 and CDR2 sequences are MNHEY and SMNVEV (reference sequence). Trimming removed 7 bases at V and 1 base at J, with 11 bases between. The CDR3 contains 13 residues. CDR3 residues: CASTRQGSYEQYF. The CDR3, as DNA: TGTGCCAGCACCCGACAAGGTTCCTACGAGCAGTACTTC.

This clone was seen a single time. V usage is TRBV5-5 and J usage is TRBJ2-7; D perhaps matches TRBD1 (6 bases). The germline V gene has CDR1 SGHKS and CDR2 YYEKEE (reference sequence). CDR3 length: 15 residues. The germline V and J ends were trimmed by 1 base and 2 bases, with 13 bases remaining between them. This CDR3 reads CASSLFPGAPYEQYF. The CDR3 DNA follows: TGTGCCAGCAGCTTGTTTCCAGGGGCGCCCTACGAGCAGTACTTC.

This chain connects TRBV28 to TRBJ1-5; D remains unclear. Per the germline V gene, CDR1 is MDHEN and CDR2 is SYDVKM. The CDR3 sequence is 17 residues long. Trimming took 1 base from V and 1 from J, leaving 14 bases between them. CDR3 sequence reads: CASSLSTSRVSNQPQHF. DNA for the CDR3: TGTGCCAGCAGTTTATCCACTTCGAGGGTGAGCAATCAGCCCCAGCATTTT.

The rearrangement uses TRBV19 and TRBJ1-5, with TRBD1 identical over 8 bases. This CDR3 is built from 17 residues. With V trimmed by 8 bases and J by 1 base, 13 bases remained unmatched. In germline, CDR1 is LNHDA, CDR2 SQIVND (reference sequence). The chain's CDR3 is CASSSGGGGLSNQPQHF. CDR3 bases: TGTGCCAGTTCCTCAGGGGGCGGCGGGCTGAGCAATCAGCCCCAGCATTTT.

The CDR3 nucleotides are TGTGCCATCAGTCCGGGGGAATTGGCCAAAAACATTCAGTACTTC. It codes for CAISPGELAKNIQYF. The rearrangement joins TRBV10-3 to TRBJ2-4, with D maybe TRBD2 (6 bases). Trimming removed 5 bases at V and 1 base at J, with 12 bases between. The CDR3 consists of 15 residues. Germline lookup yields CDR1 ENHRY and CDR2 SYGVKD.

The rearrangement links TRBV7-6 to TRBJ2-3; 12 positions agree with TRBD2. CDR1 SGHVS and CDR2 FNYEAQ come from the germline V gene. The CDR3 contains 16 residues. The junction had 5 bases not matched to a gene; V was cut back by 5 bases and J by 2 bases. CDR3 region: CASSTRTSGDTDTQYF. Here the CDR3 DNA reads TGTGCCAGCAGCACCCGGACTAGCGGGGACACAGATACGCAGTATTTT.

Only one count was recorded for this clone. The chain carries TRBV5-5 and TRBJ2-2; TRBD1 is a possible D gene (6 bases). This CDR3 has 15 amino acids. The germline CDR1 and CDR2 sequences are SGHKS and YYEKEE (reference sequence). V dropped 6 bases and J dropped 1 base, with 13 bases sitting between them. The CDR3 nucleotides read TGTGCCAGCACCGTACAGGGACAGAACACCGGGGAGCTGTTTTTT. This codes for CASTVQGQNTGELFF. Filled out from reference TRBV5-5 and TRBJ2-2, the complete variable domain reads DAGVTQSPTHLIKTRGQQVTLRCSPISGHKSVSWYQQVLGQGPQFIFQYYEKEERGRGNFPDRFSARQFPNYSSELNVNALLLGDSALYLCASTVQGQNTGELFFGEGSRLTVL.

The CDR3 spells CATSRGQGNYGYTF. The DNA of the CDR3 is TGTGCCACCAGCAGAGGACAGGGCAACTATGGCTACACCTTC. The chain employs TRBV15 and TRBJ1-2; 7 nucleotides agree with TRBD1. This CDR3 is 14 amino acids long. The V segment lost 1 base and the J segment 2 bases; nucleotides outside the gene matches: 1. Germline CDR1 and CDR2: LNHNV and YYDKDF (reference sequence).

The gene calls are TRBV7-2 and TRBJ1-2, with D unresolved. Trimming shortened V by 5 bases and J by 3 bases, and 13 bases separated the two germline ends. Germline CDR1 and CDR2: SGHTA and FQGNSA. This CDR3 has 14 amino acids. CDR3 amino acids: CASSTPWVDYGYTF. As DNA, the CDR3 is TGTGCCAGCAGCACGCCTTGGGTGGACTATGGCTACACCTTC.

The rearrangement links TRBV11-1 to TRBJ2-2, with TRBD2 matching over 15 bases. V shed 0 bases and J 5 bases; nucleotides not matched to a gene: 7. Germline assignment: CDR1 SGHAT and CDR2 FQDESV (reference sequence). CDR3 length equals 19 residues. The CDR3 nucleotides are TGTGCCAGCAGCTTAGCGGGACTAGCGGGAGGCCAAAGAACCGGGGAGCTGTTTTTT. Translated: CASSLAGLAGGQRTGELFF.

This clone was seen a few times. The V gene is TRBV9, the J gene TRBJ1-2, with 9 bases lining up with TRBD1. Germline V gene sequence: CDR1 SGDLS, CDR2 YYNGEE. Losses at the gene ends were 3 bases for V and 7 bases for J; bases not matched to a gene: 10. This CDR3 is built from 15 residues. The CDR3 bases are TGTGCCAGCAGCGCATCCGGGACAGGGAGTGGTGGCTACACCTTC. Protein product: CASSASGTGSGGYTF.

The CDR3 protein is CASSVGDSGAETQYF. Written as DNA, the CDR3 is TGTGCCAGCAGCGTAGGTGATAGCGGGGCAGAGACCCAGTACTTC. This rearrangement joins TRBV9 to TRBJ2-5, with 8 nucleotides matching TRBD2. Trimming at V came to 0 bases and at J to 4 bases, leaving 5 bases not matched to a gene. This CDR3 region has 15 residues. Germline-derived CDR1 and CDR2 are SGDLS and YYNGEE.

The chain couples TRBV10-1 to TRBJ2-5; tentatively, D is TRBD1 or TRBD2 (5 bases each). CDR3 length: 13 residues. Germline values: CDR1 WNHNN, CDR2 SYGVQD (reference sequence). V was pared by 6 bases and J by 5 bases, with 13 bases between. CDR3 amino acids: CASRREGCETQYF. The DNA of the CDR3 is TGCGCCAGCAGAAGAGAGGGGTGCGAGACCCAGTACTTC.

The chain joins TRBV18 to TRBJ1-1, with 8 positions matching TRBD1. The CDR3 loop spans 13 amino acids. The ends lost 6 bases at V and 10 bases at J; junction bases unmatched: 10. Germline CDR1 and CDR2: KGHSH and LQKENI. CDR3 amino acids: CASSQSGQGLAFF. CDR3 in DNA: TGTGCCAGCTCCCAGAGCGGACAGGGATTAGCTTTCTTT.